This TCR beta chain stems from a study of Ad26.COV2.S vaccination and SARS-CoV-2 variants. The CDR3 length is 14 residues. Trimming left V 7 bases short and J 8 bases short, with 19 bases between. CDR1 is SGDLS, CDR2 YYNGEE, per germline. Some clones are missing from TCRdb's copy, which holds only in-frame ones; the method was immunoSEQ multiplex PCR. The data contain some 340,000 clones, roughly 80% of them singletons. Treatment noted: approximately 18 received Ad26.COV2.S at low or high dose, single or two shots; about 5 received placebo; per-sample allocation not given. Collection of the samples took place on day 63 after the first injection of vaccine or placebo.

This clonotype originated in a person between 18 and 65 years old who received the Ad26.COV2.S COVID-19 vaccine or a placebo. The specimen comprised peripheral blood, sampled in a trial of Ad26.COV2.S vaccine versus placebo. This chain links TRBV9 with TRBJ2-1, with D possibly TRBD2 on 6 matching bases. CDR3 sequence: CASSGGALWDEQFF. CDR3 nucleotides: TGTGCCAGCTCCGGCGGGGCCCTTTGGGATGAGCAGTTCTTC. The full variable domain, completed using reference TRBV9 and TRBJ2-1, is DSGVTQTPKHLITATGQRVTLRCSPRSGDLSVYWYQQSLDQGLQFLIQYYNGEERAKGNILERFSAQQFPDLHSELNLSSLELGDSALYFCASSGGALWDEQFFGPGTRLTVL.